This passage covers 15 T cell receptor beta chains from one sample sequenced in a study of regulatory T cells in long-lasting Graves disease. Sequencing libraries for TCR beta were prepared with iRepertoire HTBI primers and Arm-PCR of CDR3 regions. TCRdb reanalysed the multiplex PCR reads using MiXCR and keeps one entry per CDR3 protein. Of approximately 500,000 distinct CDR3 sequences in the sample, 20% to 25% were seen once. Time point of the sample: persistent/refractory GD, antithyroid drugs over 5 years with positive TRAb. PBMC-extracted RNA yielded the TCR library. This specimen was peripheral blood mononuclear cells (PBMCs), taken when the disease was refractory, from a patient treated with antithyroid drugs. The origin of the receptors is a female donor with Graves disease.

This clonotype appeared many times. The CDR3 loop reads CASSPGLAGEVKNIQYF. The CDR3 region has the DNA TGTGCCAGCAGTCCCGGACTAGCGGGAGAAGTCAAAAACATTCAGTACTTC. This sequence joins TRBV28 and TRBJ2-4; 13 bases match TRBD2. The CDR3 has 17 amino acids. From germline, CDR1 is MDHEN and CDR2 SYDVKM. V trimming: 5 bases; J trimming: 3 bases; junction bases outside the gene matches: 7.

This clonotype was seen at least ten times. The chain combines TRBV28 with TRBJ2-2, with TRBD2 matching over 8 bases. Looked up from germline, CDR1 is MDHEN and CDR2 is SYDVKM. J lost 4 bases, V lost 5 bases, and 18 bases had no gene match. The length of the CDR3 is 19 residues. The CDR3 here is CASSTPYSGTLLRTGELFF. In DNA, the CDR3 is TGTGCCAGCAGTACCCCGTATAGCGGGACCCTCCTTCGCACCGGGGAGCTGTTTTTT.

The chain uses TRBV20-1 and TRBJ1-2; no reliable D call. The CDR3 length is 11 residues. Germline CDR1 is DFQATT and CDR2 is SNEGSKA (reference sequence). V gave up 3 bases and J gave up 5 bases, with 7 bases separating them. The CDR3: CSASMPYGYTF. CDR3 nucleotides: TGCAGTGCTAGTATGCCATATGGCTACACCTTC.

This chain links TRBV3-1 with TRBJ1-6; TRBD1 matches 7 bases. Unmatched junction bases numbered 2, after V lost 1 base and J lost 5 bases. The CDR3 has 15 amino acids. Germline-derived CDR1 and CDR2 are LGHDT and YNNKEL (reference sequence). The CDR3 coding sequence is TGTGCCAGCAGCCAAGGAGACAGGGATAATTCACCCCTCCACTTT. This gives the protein CASSQGDRDNSPLHF.

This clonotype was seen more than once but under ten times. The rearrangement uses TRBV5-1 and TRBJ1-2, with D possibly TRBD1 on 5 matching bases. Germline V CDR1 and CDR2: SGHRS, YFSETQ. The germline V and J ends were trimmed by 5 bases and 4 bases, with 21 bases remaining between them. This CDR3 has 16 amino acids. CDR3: CASSPQGLPGSYGYTF. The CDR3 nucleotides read TGCGCCAGCAGTCCGCAGGGCCTACCCGGGAGCTATGGCTACACCTTC.

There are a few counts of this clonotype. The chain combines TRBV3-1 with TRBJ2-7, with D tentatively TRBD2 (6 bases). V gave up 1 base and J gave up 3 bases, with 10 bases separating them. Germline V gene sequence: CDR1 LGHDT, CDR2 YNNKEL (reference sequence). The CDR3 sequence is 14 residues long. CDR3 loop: CASSQAAGNYEQYF. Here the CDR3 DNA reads TGTGCCAGCAGCCAAGCGGCGGGGAACTACGAGCAGTACTTC.

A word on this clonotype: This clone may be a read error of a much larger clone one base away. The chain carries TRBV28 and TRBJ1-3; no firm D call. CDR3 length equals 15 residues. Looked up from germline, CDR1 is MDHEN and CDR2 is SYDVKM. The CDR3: CAIFSGWSSGNTRYF. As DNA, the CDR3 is TGTGCCATCTTCAGCGGGTGGTCCTCTGGAAACACCAGATATTTT.

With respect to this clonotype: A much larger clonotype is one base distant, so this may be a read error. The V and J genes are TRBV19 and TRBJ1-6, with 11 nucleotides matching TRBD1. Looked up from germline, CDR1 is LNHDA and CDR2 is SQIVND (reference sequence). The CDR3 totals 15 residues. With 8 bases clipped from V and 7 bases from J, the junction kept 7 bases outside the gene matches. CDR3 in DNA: TGTGCCAGTGACCTGGGACAGGGGGTCAATTCACCCCTCCACTTT. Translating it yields CASDLGQGVNSPLHF.

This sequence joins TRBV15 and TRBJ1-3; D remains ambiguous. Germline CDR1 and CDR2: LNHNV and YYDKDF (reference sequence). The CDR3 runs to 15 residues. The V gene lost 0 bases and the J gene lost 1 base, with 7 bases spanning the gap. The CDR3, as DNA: TGTGCCACCAGCAGAGATAAGGGTTCTGGAAACACCATATATTTT. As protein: CATSRDKGSGNTIYF.

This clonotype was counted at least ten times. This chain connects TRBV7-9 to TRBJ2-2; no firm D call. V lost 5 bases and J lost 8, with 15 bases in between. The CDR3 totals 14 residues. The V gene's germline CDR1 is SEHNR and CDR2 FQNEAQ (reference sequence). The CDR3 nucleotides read TGTGCCAGCAGCCAGACATTGCTGCTAGGGGAGCTGTTTTTT. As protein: CASSQTLLLGELFF.

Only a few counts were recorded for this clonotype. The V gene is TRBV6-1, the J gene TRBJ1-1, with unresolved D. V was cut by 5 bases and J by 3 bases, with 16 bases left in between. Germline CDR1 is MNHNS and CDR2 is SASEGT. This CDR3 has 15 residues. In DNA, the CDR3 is TGTGCCAGCAGTAGGTCAGGTTTCCACGACACTGAAGCTTTCTTT. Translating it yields CASSRSGFHDTEAFF.

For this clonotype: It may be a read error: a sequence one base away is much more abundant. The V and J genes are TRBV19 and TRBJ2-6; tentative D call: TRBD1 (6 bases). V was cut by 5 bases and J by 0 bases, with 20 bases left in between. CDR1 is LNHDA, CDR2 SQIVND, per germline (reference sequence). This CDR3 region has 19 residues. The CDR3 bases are TGTGCCAGTAGTCCCGGGGCAGGGGTCTCCACCTCTGGGGCCAACGTCCTGACTTTC. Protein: CASSPGAGVSTSGANVLTF.

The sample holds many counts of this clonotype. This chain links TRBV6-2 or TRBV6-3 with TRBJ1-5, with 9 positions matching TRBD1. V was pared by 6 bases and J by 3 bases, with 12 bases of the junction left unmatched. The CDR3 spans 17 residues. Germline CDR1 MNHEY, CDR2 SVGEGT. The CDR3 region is CASRYHPGQGSNQPQHF. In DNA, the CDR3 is TGTGCCAGCAGGTACCATCCGGGACAGGGATCCAATCAGCCCCAGCATTTT.

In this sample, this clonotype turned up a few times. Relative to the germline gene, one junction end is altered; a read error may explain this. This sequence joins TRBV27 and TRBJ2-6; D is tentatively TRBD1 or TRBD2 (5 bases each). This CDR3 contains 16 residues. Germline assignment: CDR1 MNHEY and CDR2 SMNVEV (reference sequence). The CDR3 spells CASRLIGVSGANALTF. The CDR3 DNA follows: TGTGCCAGCAGACTTATCGGGGTCTCTGGGGCCAACGCCCTGACTTTC.

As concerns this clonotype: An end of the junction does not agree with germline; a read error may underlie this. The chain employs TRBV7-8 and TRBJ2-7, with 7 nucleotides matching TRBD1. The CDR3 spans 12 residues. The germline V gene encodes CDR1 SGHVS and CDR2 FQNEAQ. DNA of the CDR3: TGTGCCATCGGACAGGATCGCTACGGGCAGTACTTC. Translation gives CAIGQDRYGQYF. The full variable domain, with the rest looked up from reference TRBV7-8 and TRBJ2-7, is GAGVSQSPRYKVAKRGQDVALRCDPISGHVSLFWYQQALGQGPEFLTYFQNEAQLDKSGLPSDRFFAERPEGSVSTLKIQRTQQEDSAVYLCAIGQDRYGQYFGPGTRLTVT.